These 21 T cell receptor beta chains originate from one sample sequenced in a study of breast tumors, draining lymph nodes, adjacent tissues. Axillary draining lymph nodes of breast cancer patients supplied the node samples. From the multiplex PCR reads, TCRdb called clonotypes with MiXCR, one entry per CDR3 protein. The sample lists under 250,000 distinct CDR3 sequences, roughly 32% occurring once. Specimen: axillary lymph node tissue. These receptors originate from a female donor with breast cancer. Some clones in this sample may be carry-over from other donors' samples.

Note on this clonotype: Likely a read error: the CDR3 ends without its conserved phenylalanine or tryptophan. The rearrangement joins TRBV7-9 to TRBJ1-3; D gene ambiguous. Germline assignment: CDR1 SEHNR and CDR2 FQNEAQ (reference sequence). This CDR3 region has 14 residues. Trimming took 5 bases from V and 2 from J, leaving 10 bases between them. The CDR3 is CASSLGPPGNTIYL. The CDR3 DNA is TGTGCCAGCAGCCTCGGACCTCCTGGAAACACCATATATCTT.

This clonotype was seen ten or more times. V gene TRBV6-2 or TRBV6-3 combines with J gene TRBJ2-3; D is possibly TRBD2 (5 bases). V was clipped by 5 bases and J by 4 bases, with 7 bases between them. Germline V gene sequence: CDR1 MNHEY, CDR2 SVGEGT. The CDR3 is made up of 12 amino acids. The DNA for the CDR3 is TGTGCCAGCAGTGGGGAGTCAGATACGCAGTATTTT. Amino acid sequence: CASSGESDTQYF.

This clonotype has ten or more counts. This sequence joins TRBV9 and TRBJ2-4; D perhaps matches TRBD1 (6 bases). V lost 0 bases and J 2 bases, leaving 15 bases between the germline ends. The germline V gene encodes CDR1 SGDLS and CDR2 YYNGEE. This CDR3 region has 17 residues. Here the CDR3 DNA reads TGTGCCAGCAGCGTAGAAGCAGGGGCGAAAACCAAAAACATTCAGTACTTC. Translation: CASSVEAGAKTKNIQYF.

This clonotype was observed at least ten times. CDR3 in amino acids: CASSLSTQGQPQHF. As DNA, the CDR3 is TGTGCCAGCAGTTTATCGACCCAGGGTCAGCCCCAGCATTTT. The gene calls are TRBV27 and TRBJ1-5, with D perhaps matching TRBD1 (5 bases). The CDR3 spans 14 residues. The V and J ends lost 0 bases and 6 bases respectively, with 9 bases between them. The V gene's germline CDR1 is MNHEY and CDR2 SMNVEV (reference sequence).

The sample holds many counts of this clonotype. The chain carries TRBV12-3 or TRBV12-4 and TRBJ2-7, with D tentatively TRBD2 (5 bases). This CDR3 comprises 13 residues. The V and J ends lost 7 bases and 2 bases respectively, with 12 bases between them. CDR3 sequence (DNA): TGTGCCAGCAATTCGGGAACGACCTACGAGCAGTACTTC. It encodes CASNSGTTYEQYF.

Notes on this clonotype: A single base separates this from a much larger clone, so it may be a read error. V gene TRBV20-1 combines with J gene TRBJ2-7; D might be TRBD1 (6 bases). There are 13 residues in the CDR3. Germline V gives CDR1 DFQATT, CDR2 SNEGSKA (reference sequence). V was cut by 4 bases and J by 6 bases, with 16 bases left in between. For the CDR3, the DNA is TGCAGTGCTACCGGGGCAGGGGTTTGCGAGCAGTACTTC. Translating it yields CSATGAGVCEQYF.

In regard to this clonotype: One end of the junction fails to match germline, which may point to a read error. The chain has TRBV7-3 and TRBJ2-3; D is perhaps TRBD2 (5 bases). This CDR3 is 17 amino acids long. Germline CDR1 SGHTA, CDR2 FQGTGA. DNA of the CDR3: TGTGCCTCCAAACGGAAGGACGGCGAGGCTAGCACAGATCCGCAGTATTTT. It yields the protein CASKRKDGEASTDPQYF.

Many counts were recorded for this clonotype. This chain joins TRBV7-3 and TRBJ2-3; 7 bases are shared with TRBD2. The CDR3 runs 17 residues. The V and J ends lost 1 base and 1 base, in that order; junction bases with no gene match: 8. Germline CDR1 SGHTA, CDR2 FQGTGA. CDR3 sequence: CASSLRSSGSRTDTQYF. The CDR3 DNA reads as TGTGCCAGCAGCTTAAGGTCTAGCGGCTCTCGCACAGATACGCAGTATTTT.

The CDR3 protein is CASSFTGISTEAFF. CDR3 in DNA: TGTGCCAGCAGCTTTACGGGGATAAGCACTGAAGCTTTCTTT. The chain uses TRBV11-2 and TRBJ1-1, with D hard to call. Per the germline V gene, CDR1 is SGHAT and CDR2 is FQNNGV. The V end lost 3 bases, the J end lost 4 bases, and 12 bases lay between the germline ends. This CDR3 comprises 14 residues.

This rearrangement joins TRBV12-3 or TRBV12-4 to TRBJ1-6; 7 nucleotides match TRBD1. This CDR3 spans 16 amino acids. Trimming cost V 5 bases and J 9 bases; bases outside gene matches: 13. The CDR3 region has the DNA TGTGCCAGCAGTCCCCAGCAACCGGGACAGCCTTCACCCCTCCACTTT. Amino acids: CASSPQQPGQPSPLHF.

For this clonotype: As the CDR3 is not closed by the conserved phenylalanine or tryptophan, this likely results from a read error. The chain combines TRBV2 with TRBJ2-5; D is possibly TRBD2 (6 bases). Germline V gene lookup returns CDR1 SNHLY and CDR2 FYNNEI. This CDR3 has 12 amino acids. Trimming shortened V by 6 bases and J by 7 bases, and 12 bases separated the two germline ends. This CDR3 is CASRGWGGTQYL. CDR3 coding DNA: TGTGCCAGCAGGGGGTGGGGAGGGACCCAGTACCTC.

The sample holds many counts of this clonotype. CDR3 in amino acids: CASSLLVGQGARGNTIYF. The CDR3 nucleotides read TGTGCCAGCAGCTTATTAGTTGGACAGGGGGCGAGAGGAAACACCATATATTTT. The chain employs TRBV7-9 and TRBJ1-3; 11 bases line up with TRBD1. V shed 2 bases and J 4 bases; nucleotides not matched to a gene: 10. Germline V gene data show CDR1 as SEHNR and CDR2 as FQNEAQ (reference sequence). This CDR3 contains 18 residues.

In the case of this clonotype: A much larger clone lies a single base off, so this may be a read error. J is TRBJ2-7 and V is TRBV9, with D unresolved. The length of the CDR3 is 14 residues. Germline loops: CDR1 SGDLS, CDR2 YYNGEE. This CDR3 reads CASSVTSSSYEQSF. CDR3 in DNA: TGTGCCAGCAGCGTTACGTCGAGCTCCTACGAGCAGTCCTTC.

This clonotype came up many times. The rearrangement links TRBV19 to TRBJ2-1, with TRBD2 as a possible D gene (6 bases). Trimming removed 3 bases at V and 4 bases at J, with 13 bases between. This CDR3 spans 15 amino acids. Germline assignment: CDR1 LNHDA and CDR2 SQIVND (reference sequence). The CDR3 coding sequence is TGTGCCAGTAGTATCGGTGGGACTGTGTACAATGAGCAGTTCTTC. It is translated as CASSIGGTVYNEQFF.

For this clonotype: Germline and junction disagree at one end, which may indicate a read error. CDR3: CSTVRGASSNQPQHF. The DNA for the CDR3 is TGCAGCACGGTTCGGGGGGCTTCAAGCAATCAGCCCCAGCATTTC. This chain uses TRBV20-1 with TRBJ1-5; D might be TRBD1 (6 bases). This CDR3 is 15 amino acids long. Germline V lookup: CDR1 DFQATT, CDR2 SNEGSKA (reference sequence).

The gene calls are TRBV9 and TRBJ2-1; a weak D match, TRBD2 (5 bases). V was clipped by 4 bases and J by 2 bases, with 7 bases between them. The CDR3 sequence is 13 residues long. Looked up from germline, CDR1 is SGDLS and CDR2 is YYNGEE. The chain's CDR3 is CASSRDPYNEQFF. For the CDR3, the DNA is TGTGCCAGCAGCCGGGATCCCTACAATGAGCAGTTCTTC.

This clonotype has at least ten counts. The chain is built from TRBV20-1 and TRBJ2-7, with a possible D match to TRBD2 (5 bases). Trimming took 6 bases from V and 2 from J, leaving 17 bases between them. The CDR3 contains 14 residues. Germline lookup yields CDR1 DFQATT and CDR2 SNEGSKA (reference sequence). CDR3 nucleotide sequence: TGCAGTGCGCGCCGGACTGATGGCCCCTACGAGCAGTACTTC. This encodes CSARRTDGPYEQYF.

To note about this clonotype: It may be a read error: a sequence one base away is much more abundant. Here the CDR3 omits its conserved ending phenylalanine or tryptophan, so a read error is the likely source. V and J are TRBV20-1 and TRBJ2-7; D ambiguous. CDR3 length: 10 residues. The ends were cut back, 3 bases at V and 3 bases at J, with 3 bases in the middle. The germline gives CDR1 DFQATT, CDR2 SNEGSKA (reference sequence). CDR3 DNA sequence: TGCAGTGCTAGTAACTACGAGCAGTACTCC. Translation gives CSASNYEQYS.

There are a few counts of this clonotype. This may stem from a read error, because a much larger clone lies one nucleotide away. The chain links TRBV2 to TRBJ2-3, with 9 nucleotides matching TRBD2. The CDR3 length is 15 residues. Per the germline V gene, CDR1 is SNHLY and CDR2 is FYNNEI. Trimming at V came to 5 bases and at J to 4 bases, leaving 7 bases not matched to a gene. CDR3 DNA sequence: TGTGCCAGCAGTCGCCTAGCGGGACGCGCAGATACGCAGTATTTT. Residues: CASSRLAGRADTQYF.

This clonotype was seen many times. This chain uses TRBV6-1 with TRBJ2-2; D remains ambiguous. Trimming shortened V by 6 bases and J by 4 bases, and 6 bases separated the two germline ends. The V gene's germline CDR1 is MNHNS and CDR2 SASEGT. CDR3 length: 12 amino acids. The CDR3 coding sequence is TGTGCCAGCAGGGTAGCCACCGGGGAGCTGTTTTTT. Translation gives CASRVATGELFF.

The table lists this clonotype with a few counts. CDR3 in amino acids: CASSLGGAGKSYEQYF. In DNA, the CDR3 is TGTGCCAGCAGTCTGGGGGGAGCGGGAAAATCCTACGAGCAGTACTTC. V and J are TRBV6-5 and TRBJ2-7; TRBD2 matches 7 bases. The CDR3 loop spans 16 amino acids. With 5 bases clipped from V and 1 base from J, the junction kept 11 bases outside the gene matches. Germline-derived CDR1 and CDR2 are MNHEY and SVGAGI.